This T cell receptor (beta chain) was recorded in a study of Graves' ophthalmopathy and Graves' hyperthyroidism. The TCR beta CDR3 regions underwent amplification from RNA transcripts. Second-round multiplex PCR came after a first-round RT-PCR that employed HTBI primers. MiXCR, run by TCRdb on the multiplex PCR reads, gives a single entry per CDR3 protein. The sample includes under 800,000 distinct CDR3 sequences, 22% of them seen just once. Germline V lookup: CDR1 MNHNS, CDR2 SASEGT. The CDR3 contains 13 residues. The V end lost 9 bases, the J end lost 4 bases, and 12 bases lay between the germline ends.

This TCR was sampled from a woman aged 18-30 years with stable Graves' hyperthyroidism. Some clones in this sample may be carry-over from other donors' samples. Source material: peripheral blood. This chain joins TRBV6-1 and TRBJ2-2, with D hard to call. As DNA, the CDR3 is TGTGCCAGACCTAGAGTGGGCACCGGGGAGCTGTTTTTT. It codes for CARPRVGTGELFF.